This T cell receptor (beta chain) came from a study of Tregs in tolerant kidney transplant recipients. Comments on this clone: Its target is not known.

This CDR3 contains 11 residues. The germline V and J ends were trimmed by 9 bases and 8 bases, with 13 bases remaining between them. CDR1 is MNHEY and CDR2 is SMNVEV in the germline V gene (reference sequence). TCRdb's copy holds only in-frame clones and misses some; the assay was immunoSEQ multiplex PCR. The sample consists of 60,000 to 70,000 clones, roughly 90% of them appearing once. Findings and limits, study-wide: Activated donor B cell expansion appeared to reveal the most relevant donor-specific TCRbeta repertoire. Tolerant patients' donor-specific Tregs expanded beyond overall Tregs, suggesting antigen-driven growth.

The chain is built from TRBV27 and TRBJ1-1, with a weak D call TRBD1 (6 bases). The TCR was taken from a human donor who received a combined kidney and bone marrow transplant. Here the sequenced sample was CD8+ T cells from blood, taken before the transplant. The CDR3 reads CASGGATEAFF. The DNA of the CDR3 is TGTGCCAGTGGGGGGGCGACGGAAGCTTTCTTT.